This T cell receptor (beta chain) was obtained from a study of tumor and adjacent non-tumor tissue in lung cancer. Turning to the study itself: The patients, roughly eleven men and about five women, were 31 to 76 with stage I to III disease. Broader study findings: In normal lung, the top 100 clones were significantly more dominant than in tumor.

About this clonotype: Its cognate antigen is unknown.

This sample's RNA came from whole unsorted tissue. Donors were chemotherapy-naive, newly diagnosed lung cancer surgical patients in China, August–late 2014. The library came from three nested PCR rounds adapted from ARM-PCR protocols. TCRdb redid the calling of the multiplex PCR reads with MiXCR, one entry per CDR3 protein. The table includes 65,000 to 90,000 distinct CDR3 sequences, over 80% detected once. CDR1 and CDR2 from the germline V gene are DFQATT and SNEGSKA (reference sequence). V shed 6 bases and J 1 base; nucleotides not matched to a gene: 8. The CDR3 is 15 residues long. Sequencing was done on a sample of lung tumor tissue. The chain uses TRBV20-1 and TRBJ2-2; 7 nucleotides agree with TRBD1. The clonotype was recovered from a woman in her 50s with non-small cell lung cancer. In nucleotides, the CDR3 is TGCAGTGCGGGGGACAGCAAGGTGAACACCGGGGAGCTGTTTTTT. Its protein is CSAGDSKVNTGELFF.